Listed below are T cell receptor beta chains from one sample, sequenced in a study of blood T cell repertoires in COVID-19. Profiling relied on immunoSEQ multiplex PCR, and the TCRdb table lists in-frame clones only, not all of them. The sample carries 200,000 or so clones, 82% recorded once. The sample comprised peripheral blood. The origin of the receptors is a woman aged 25 to 45 with acute or convalescent COVID-19. Each CDR3 is given with its conserved first and last residue. A row's size may be missing; if present it is once, few, many or a size class.

abundance	v_gene	j_gene	CDR3aa
.	TRBV7-9	TRBJ2-7	CASSFGPGQGSF
.	TRBV11-1	TRBJ2-1	CASSTGTGTYNEQFF
.	TRBV4-3	TRBJ1-4	CASSQDYRVGGDEKLFF
.	TRBV2	TRBJ2-2	CASNNWAGNTGELFF
.	TRBV19	TRBJ2-2	CASSIPGWPNTGELFF
.	TRBV4-3	TRBJ1-1	CASSRGTGGLNTEAFF
.	TRBV5-1	TRBJ1-6	CASSLTQALNSPLHF
.	TRBV24-1	TRBJ2-7	CATSDLGQASEQYF
.	TRBV6-2/TRBV6-3	TRBJ1-5	CASSLDNQVNQPQHF
.	TRBV11-3	TRBJ2-3	CASSLQGRADTQYF
.	TRBV10-3	TRBJ2-7	CAISFPSTPADSLGLHEQYF
.	TRBV9	TRBJ1-6	CASSVGARADSPLHF
.	TRBV19	TRBJ1-1	CASSRGEVNTEAFF
.	TRBV10-1	TRBJ2-7	CASSRRLAGGPEGEQYF
.	TRBV7-2	TRBJ1-2	CASSLDRPLVHEGYTF
once	TRBV9	TRBJ2-1	CASSVDLHLAGLNNEQFF
.	TRBV5-1	TRBJ1-3	CASSSGTDSGNTIYF
.	TRBV28	TRBJ1-5	CASFGGNNQPQHF
.	TRBV5-1	TRBJ1-1	CASSLEDRGQGAFF
.	TRBV7-9	TRBJ1-2	CASSLTPTGGNYGYTF
.	TRBV24-1	TRBJ2-1	CATSGSVGNEQFF
.	TRBV5-1	TRBJ2-1	CASSLASQGEQFF
.	TRBV5-4	TRBJ2-6	CASSLEPGLPRSGANVLTF
.	TRBV27	TRBJ1-5	CASSLYIYQPQHF
.	TRBV3-1/TRBV3-2	TRBJ1-5	CASSQVKGDQPQHF
.	TRBV14	TRBJ1-1	CASSPGGQGGTNTEAFF
.	TRBV7-2	TRBJ1-4	CASSLEMSGELFF
.	TRBV6-2/TRBV6-3	TRBJ1-5	CASSQPGQAHYSNQPQHF
.	TRBV27	TRBJ1-3	CASSPAPGSGNTIYF
few	TRBV9	TRBJ2-2	CASSVALTGELFF
.	TRBV4-3	TRBJ2-1	CASSQDLLGRRDYNEQFF
once	TRBV28	TRBJ2-7	CASSFTRAYEQYF
.	TRBV19	TRBJ2-5	CASSFRGRETQYF
.	TRBV25-1	TRBJ1-1	CASSKGVQRTEAFF
.	TRBV6-5	TRBJ2-1	CASSSSRTSGGEQFF
.	TRBV6-5	TRBJ1-2	CASSYSMPGKGYTF
.	TRBV11-3	TRBJ2-5	CASSVTGGQETQYF
once	TRBV7-9	TRBJ2-5	CASTSGLAGEAQYF
.	TRBV7-2	TRBJ1-5	CASSLGDRVNQPQHF
.	TRBV14	TRBJ2-7	CASSQVLAYEQYF
.	TRBV6-5	TRBJ2-6	CASSYSAGLGANVLTF
.	TRBV28	TRBJ1-1	CATYSQGAEAFF
.	TRBV27	TRBJ1-1	CASSPPGQLGAFF
.	TRBV19	TRBJ1-4	CASSRPHDRPGIREEKLFF
.	TRBV29-1	TRBJ1-5	CSAGASGVGQPQHF
.	TRBV7-2	TRBJ2-3	CASSLGTSGGGTDTQYF
.	TRBV28	TRBJ1-2	CASRTTGANYGYTF
.	TRBV2	TRBJ1-4	CASTPGKFLFEKLFF
few	TRBV7-2	TRBJ1-1	CASSPYRGRVNTEAFF
once	TRBV5-1	TRBJ1-4	CASSLSPQGTNEKLFF
.	TRBV7-9	TRBJ1-5	CASSLGEGSNQPQHF
.	TRBV19	TRBJ1-3	CASSPRITGNTIYF
few	TRBV7-2	TRBJ1-2	CASSLAGAGNYGYTF
.	TRBV30	TRBJ1-1	CAWSVQGLPEAFF
.	TRBV4-1	TRBJ1-1	CASSQGGREAFF
.	TRBV6-2/TRBV6-3	TRBJ1-4	CASSPARELFF